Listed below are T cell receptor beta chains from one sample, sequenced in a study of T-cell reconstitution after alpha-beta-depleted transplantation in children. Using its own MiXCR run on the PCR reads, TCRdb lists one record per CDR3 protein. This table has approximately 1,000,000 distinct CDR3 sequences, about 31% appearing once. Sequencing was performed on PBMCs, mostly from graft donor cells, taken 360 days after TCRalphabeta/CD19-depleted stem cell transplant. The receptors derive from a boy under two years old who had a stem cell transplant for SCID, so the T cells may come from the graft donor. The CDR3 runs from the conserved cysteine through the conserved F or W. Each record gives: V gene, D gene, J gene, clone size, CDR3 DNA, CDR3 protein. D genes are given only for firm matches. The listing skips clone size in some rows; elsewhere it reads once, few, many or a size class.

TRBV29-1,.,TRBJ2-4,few,TGCAGCGTTGAAGCGGGGGAAAACATTCAGTACTTC,CSVEAGENIQYF
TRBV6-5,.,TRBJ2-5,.,TGTGCCAGCAGTCGCGACGGACTCACCCAGTACTTC,CASSRDGLTQYF
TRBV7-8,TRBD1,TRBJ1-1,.,TGTGCCAGCAGCTTAGCTTGGTTTTCTACAGGGGGCCGGACTGAAGCTTTCTTT,CASSLAWFSTGGRTEAFF
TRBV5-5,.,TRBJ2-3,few,TGTGCCAGCAGCTTGGCATCGGGGGAGGTACGCGGTACGCAGTATTTT,CASSLASGEVRGTQYF
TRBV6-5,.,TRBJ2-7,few,TGTGCCAGCAGTTTGTCGGGGGCCTCCTCCGAGCAGTACTTC,CASSLSGASSEQYF
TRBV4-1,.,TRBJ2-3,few,TGCGCCAGCAGCCAACCTTTCACTAATGGCTACACAGATACGCAGTATTTT,CASSQPFTNGYTDTQYF
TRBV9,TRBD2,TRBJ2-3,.,TGTGCCAGCAGCGTAGGATGGGGGGGAAGCACAGATACGCAGTATTTT,CASSVGWGGSTDTQYF
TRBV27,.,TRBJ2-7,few,TGTGCCAGCAGTTTATCGGGCAGAACCGAGCAGTACTTC,CASSLSGRTEQYF
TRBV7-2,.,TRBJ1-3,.,TGTGCCAGCAGCTTGGGAGGGGGGCTGGGAAACACCATATATTTT,CASSLGGGLGNTIYF
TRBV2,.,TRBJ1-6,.,TGTGCCAGCAGTGAAGGGGGGCCAAATTCACCCCTCCACTTT,CASSEGGPNSPLHF
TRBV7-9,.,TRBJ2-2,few,TGTGCCAGCAGCCCTATGATAGCCGCGAACACCGGGGAGCTGTTTTTT,CASSPMIAANTGELFF
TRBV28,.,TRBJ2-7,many,TGTGCCAGCAGCGGATTTTACGAGCAGTACTTC,CASSGFYEQYF
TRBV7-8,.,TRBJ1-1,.,TGTGCCAGCAGCTCAATAGGGGGGGGGCAGAAGACTTTCTTT,CASSSIGGGQKTFF
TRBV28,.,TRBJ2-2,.,TGTGCCAGCAGTTATCCCCCCCCGGGGGCCCCTAACACCGGGGAGCTGTTTTTT,CASSYPPPGAPNTGELFF
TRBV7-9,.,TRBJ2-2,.,TGTGCCAGCTCGCCGTGGGAGCGAAACGGGGAGCTGTTTTTT,CASSPWERNGELFF
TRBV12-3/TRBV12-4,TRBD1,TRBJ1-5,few,TGTGCCAGCAGTTTAAGGGACAGTAGTCAGCCCCAGCATTTT,CASSLRDSSQPQHF